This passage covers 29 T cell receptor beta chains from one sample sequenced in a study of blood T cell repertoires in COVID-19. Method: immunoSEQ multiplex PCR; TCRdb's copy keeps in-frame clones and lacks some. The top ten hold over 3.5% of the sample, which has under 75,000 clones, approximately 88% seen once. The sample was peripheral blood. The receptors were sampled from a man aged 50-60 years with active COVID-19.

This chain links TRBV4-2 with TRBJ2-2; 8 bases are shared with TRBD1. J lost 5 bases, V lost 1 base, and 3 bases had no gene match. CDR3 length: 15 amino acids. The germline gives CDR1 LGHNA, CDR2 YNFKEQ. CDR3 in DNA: TGTGCCAGCAGCCAAGTACAGGGGGTAACCGGGGAGCTGTTTTTT. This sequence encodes CASSQVQGVTGELFF.

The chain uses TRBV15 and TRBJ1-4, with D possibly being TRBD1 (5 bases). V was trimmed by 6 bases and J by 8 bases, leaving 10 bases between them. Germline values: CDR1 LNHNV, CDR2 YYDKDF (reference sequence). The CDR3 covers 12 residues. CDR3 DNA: TGTGCCACCAGACAGGCCCGCGAAAAACTGTTTTTT. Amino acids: CATRQAREKLFF.

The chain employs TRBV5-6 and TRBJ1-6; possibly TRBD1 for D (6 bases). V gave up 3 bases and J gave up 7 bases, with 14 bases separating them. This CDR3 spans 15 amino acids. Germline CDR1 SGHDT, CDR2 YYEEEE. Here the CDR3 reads CASSYGQTLNSPLHF. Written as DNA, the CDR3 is TGTGCCAGCAGCTACGGACAGACTCTAAATTCACCCCTCCACTTT.

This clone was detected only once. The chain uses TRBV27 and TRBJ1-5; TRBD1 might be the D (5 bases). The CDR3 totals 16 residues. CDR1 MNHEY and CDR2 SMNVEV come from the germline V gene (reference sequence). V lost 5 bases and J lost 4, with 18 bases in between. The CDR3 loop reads CASSPTYGGENQPQHF. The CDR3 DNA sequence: TGTGCCAGCAGTCCTACCTACGGGGGGGAAAATCAGCCCCAGCATTTT.

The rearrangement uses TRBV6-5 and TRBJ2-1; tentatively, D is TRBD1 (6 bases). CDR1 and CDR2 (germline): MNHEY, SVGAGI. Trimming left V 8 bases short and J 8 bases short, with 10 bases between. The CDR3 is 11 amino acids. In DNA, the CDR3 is TGTGCCAGCGCAGGGGCCTATGAGCAGTTCTTC. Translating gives CASAGAYEQFF.

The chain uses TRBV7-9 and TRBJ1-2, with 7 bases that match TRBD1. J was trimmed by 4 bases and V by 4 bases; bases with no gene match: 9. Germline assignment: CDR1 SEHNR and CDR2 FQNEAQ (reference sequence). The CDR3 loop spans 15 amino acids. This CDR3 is CASSSPGQRIYGYTF. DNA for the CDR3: TGTGCCAGCAGCTCACCGGGACAGCGAATCTATGGCTACACCTTC.

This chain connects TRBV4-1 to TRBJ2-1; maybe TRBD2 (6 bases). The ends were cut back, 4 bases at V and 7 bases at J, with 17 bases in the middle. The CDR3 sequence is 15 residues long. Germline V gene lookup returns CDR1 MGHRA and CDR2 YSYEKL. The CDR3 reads CASSRLRRGMNEQFF. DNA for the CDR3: TGCGCCAGCAGCCGCTTACGGCGGGGAATGAATGAGCAGTTCTTC.

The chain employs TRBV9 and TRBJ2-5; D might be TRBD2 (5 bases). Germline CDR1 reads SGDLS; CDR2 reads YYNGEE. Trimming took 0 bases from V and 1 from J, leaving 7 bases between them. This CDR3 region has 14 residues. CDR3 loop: CASSVAAVQETQYF. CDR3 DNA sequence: TGTGCCAGCAGCGTAGCAGCGGTCCAAGAGACCCAGTACTTC.

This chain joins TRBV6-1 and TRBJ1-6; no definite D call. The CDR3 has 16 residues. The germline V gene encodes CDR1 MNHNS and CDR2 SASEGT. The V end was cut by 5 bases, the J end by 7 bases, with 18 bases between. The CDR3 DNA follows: TGTGCCAGCAGTCAAGGACCTCCCGGGTGGAATTCACCCCTCCACTTT. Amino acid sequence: CASSQGPPGWNSPLHF.

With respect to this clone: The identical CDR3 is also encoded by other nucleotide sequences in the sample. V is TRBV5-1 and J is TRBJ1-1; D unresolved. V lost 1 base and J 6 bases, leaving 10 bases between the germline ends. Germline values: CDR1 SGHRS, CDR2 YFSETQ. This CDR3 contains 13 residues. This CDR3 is CASSLMGSAEAFF. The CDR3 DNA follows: TGCGCCAGCAGCTTGATGGGCTCAGCTGAAGCTTTCTTT.

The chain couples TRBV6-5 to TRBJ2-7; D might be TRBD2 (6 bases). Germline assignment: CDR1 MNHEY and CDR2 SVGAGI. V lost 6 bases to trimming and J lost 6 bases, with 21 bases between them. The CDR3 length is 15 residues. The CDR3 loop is CASRPGVVKRSEQYF. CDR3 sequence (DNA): TGTGCCAGCAGACCGGGGGTAGTCAAAAGATCCGAGCAGTACTTC.

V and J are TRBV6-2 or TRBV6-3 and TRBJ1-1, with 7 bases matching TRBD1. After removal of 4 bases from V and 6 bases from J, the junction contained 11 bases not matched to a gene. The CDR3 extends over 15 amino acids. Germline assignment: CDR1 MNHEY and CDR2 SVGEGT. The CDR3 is CASSLSGQGVAEAFF. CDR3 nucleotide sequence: TGTGCCAGCAGTTTATCGGGGCAGGGGGTAGCTGAAGCTTTCTTT.

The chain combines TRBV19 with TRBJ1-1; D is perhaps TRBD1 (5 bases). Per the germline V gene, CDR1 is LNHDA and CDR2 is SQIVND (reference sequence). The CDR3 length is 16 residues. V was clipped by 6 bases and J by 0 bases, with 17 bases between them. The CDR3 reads CASRPQGTLVNTEAFF. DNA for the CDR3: TGTGCCAGTAGGCCCCAGGGAACCTTAGTGAACACTGAAGCTTTCTTT.

For the CDR3, the DNA is TGTGCCAGCAGCACTAATTATATTAGTGAGCAGTTCTTC. Amino acid sequence: CASSTNYISEQFF. V is TRBV7-2 and J is TRBJ2-1; D gene unclear. Germline assignment: CDR1 SGHTA and CDR2 FQGNSA. V shed 5 bases and J shed 9 bases, with 14 bases lying between them. This CDR3 is 13 amino acids long. Looking up the rest from reference TRBV7-2 and TRBJ2-1 gives the full variable domain: GAGVSQSPSNKVTEKGKDVELRCDPISGHTALYWYRQSLGQGLEFLIYFQGNSAPDKSGLPSDRFSAERTGGSVSTLTIQRTQQEDSAVYLCASSTNYISEQFFGPGTRLTVL.

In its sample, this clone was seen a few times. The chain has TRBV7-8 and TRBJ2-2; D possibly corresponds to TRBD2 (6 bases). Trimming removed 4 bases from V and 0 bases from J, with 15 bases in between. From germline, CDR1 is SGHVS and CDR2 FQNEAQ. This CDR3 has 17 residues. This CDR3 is CASSWPGDGANTGELFF. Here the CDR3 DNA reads TGTGCCAGCAGCTGGCCGGGAGACGGGGCGAACACCGGGGAGCTGTTTTTT.

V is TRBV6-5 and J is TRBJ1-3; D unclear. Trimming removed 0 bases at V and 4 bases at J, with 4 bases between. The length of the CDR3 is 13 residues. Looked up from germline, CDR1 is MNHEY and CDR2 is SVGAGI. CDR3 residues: CASSYSLGNTIYF. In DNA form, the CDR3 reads TGTGCCAGCAGTTACTCACTGGGAAACACCATATATTTT.

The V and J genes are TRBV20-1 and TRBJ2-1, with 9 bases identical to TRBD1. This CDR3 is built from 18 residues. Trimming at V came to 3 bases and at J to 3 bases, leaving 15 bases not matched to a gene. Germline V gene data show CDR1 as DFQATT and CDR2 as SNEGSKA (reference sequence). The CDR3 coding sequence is TGCAGTGCTAGTAGTTTTGGCGTTGACAGGGGGAACTACAATGAGCAGTTCTTC. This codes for CSASSFGVDRGNYNEQFF.

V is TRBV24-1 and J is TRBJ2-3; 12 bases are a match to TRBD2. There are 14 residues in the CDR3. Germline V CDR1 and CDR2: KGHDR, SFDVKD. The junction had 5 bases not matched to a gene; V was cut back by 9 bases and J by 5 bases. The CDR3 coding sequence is TGTGCCACCTCTAGCGGGGGGGCGGTAGATACGCAGTATTTT. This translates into CATSSGGAVDTQYF.

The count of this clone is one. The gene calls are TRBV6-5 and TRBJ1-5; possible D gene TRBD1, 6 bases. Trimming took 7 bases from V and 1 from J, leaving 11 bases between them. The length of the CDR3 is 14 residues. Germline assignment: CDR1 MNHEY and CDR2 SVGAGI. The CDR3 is CASNHGQSNQPQHF. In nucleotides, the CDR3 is TGTGCCAGCAACCATGGACAGAGCAATCAGCCCCAGCATTTT.

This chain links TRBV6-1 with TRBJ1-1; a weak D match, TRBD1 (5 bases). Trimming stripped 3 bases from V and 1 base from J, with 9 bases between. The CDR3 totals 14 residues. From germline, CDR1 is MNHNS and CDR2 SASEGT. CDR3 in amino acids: CASSDGGGNTEAFF. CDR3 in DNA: TGTGCCAGCAGTGACGGGGGAGGGAACACTGAAGCTTTCTTT.

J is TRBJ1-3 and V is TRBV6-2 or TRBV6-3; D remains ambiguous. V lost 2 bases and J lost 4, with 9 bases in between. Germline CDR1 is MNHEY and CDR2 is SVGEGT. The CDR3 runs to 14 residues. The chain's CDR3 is CASSYGLQGNTIYF. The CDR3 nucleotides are TGTGCCAGCAGTTACGGATTACAGGGAAACACCATATATTTT.

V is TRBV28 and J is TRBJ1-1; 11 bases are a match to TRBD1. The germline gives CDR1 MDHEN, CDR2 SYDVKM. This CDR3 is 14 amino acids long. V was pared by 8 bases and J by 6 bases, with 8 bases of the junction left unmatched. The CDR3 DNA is TGTGCCAGCCGGGACAGGGGGAGAGTGTCTGAAGCTTTCTTT. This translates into CASRDRGRVSEAFF.

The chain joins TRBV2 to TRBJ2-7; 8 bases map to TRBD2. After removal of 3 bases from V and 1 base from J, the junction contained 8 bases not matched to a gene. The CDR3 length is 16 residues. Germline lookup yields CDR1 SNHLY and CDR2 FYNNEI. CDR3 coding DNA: TGTGCCAGCAGTGATCTGGTAGCGGGGTCATCCTACGAGCAGTACTTC. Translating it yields CASSDLVAGSSYEQYF.

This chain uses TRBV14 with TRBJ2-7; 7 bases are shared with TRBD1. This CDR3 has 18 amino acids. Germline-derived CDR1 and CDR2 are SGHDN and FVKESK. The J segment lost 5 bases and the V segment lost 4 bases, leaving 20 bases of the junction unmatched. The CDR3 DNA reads TGTGCCAGCAGCCTTGGATTACCGGGACAGTCGGTCGAGCACGAGCAGTACTTC. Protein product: CASSLGLPGQSVEHEQYF.

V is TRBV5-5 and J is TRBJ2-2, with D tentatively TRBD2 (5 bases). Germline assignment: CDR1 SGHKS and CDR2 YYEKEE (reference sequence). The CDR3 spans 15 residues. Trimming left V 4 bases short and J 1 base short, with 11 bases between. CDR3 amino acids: CASSLRTENTGELFF. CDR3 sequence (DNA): TGTGCCAGCAGCCTTAGGACTGAGAACACCGGGGAGCTGTTTTTT.

The chain's CDR3 is CSASPRLAGKYEQFF. CDR3 nucleotides: TGCAGTGCTAGTCCACGTCTAGCGGGGAAATATGAGCAGTTCTTC. The J gene is TRBJ2-1, the V gene TRBV20-1; TRBD2 matches 9 bases. The J segment lost 8 bases and the V segment lost 3 bases, leaving 11 bases of the junction unmatched. The germline CDR1 and CDR2 sequences are DFQATT and SNEGSKA (reference sequence). The CDR3 covers 15 residues.

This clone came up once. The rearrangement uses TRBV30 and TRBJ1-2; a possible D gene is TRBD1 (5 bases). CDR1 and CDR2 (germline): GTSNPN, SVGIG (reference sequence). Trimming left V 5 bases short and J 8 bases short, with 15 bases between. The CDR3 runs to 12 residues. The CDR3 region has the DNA TGTGCCTGGCGATCCCAGGGAGGCGGCTACACCTTC. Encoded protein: CAWRSQGGGYTF.

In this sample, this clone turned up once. Here the CDR3 reads CATSDGTVVRDTQYF. Here the CDR3 DNA reads TGTGCCACCAGTGATGGGACAGTTGTTCGAGATACGCAGTATTTT. V is TRBV24-1 and J is TRBJ2-3; 7 bases align to TRBD1. In germline, CDR1 is KGHDR, CDR2 SFDVKD. The V gene end was trimmed by 3 bases and the J gene end by 5 bases; junction bases not matched to a gene: 7. The CDR3 is made up of 15 amino acids.

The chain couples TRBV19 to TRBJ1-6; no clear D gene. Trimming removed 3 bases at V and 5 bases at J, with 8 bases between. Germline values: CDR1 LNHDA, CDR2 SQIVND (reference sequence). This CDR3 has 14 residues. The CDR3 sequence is CASSMWQDNSPLHF. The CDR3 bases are TGTGCCAGTAGTATGTGGCAGGATAATTCACCCCTCCACTTT.